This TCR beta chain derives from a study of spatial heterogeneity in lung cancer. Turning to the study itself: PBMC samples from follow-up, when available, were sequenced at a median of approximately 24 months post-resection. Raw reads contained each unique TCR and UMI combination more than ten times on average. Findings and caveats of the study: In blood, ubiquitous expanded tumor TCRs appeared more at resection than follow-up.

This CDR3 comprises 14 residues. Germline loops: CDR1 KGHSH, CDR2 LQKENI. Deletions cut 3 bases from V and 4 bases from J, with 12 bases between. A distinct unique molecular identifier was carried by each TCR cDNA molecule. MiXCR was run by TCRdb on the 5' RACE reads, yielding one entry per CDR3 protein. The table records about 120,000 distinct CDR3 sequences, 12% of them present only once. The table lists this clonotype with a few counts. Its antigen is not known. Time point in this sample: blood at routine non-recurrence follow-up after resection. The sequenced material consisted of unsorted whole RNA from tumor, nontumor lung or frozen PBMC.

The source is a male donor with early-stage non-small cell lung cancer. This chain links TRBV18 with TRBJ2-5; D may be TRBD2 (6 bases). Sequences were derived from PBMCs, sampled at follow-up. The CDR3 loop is CASSPTRGLETQYF. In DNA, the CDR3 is TGTGCCAGCTCACCGACGCGGGGATTAGAGACCCAGTACTTC.